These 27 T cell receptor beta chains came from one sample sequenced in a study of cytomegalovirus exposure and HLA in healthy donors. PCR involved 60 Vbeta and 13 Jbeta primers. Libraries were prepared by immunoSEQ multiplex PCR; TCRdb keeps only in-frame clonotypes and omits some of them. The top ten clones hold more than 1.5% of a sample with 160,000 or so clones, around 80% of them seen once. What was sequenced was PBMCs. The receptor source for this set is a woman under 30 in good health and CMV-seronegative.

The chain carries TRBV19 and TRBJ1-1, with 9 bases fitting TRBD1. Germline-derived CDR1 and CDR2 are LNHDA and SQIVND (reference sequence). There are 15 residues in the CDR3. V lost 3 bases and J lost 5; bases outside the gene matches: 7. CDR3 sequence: CASSITGTGYTEAFF. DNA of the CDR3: TGTGCCAGTAGTATTACCGGGACAGGGTATACTGAAGCTTTCTTT.

The CDR3: CATSGRTSGGREQFF. CDR3 DNA sequence: TGTGCCACCAGCGGCCGAACTAGCGGGGGAAGAGAGCAGTTCTTC. The V call is TRBV15, the J call TRBJ2-1, with 11 bases matching TRBD2. This CDR3 has 15 amino acids. The V and J ends lost 5 bases and 10 bases, in that order; junction bases with no gene match: 10. Germline CDR1 is LNHNV and CDR2 is YYDKDF (reference sequence).

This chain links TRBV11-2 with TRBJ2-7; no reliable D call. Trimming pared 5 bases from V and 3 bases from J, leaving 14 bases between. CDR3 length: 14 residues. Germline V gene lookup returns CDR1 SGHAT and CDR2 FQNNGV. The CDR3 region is CASSPAPTDYEQYF. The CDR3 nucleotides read TGTGCCAGCAGCCCAGCGCCGACCGACTACGAGCAGTACTTC.

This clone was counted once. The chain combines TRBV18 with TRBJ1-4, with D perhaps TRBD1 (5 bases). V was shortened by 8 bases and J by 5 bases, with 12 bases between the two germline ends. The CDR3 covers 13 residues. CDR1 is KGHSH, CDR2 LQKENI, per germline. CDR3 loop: CASRGGVNEKLFF. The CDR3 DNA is TGTGCCAGCCGCGGGGGGGTGAATGAAAAACTGTTTTTT. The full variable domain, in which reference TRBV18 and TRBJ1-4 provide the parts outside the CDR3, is NAGVMQNPRHLVRRRGQEARLRCSPMKGHSHVYWYRQLPEEGLKFMVYLQKENIIDESGMPKERFSAEFPKEGPSILRIQQVVRGDSAAYFCASRGGVNEKLFFGSGTQLSVL.

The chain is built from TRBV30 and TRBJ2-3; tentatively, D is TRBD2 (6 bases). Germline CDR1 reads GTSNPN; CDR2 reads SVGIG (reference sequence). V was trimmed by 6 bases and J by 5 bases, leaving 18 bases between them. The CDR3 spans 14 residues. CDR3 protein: CACPSLRRGDTQYF. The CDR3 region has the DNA TGTGCCTGTCCCTCCCTGCGGCGGGGAGATACGCAGTATTTT.

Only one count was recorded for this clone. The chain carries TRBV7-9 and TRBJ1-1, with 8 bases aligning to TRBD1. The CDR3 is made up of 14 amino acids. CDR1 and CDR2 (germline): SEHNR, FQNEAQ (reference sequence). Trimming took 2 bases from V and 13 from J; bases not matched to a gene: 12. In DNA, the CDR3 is TGTGCCAGCAGCTTAATGGACAGGGTCTCCGTGGATTTCTTT. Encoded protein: CASSLMDRVSVDFF.

The CDR3: CASSLLQGPSTEAFF. The CDR3 nucleotides are TGTGCCAGCAGCTTATTGCAGGGGCCGAGCACTGAAGCTTTCTTT. This chain links TRBV7-8 with TRBJ1-1; TRBD1 is a possible D gene (6 bases). Trimming pared 2 bases from V and 4 bases from J, leaving 14 bases between. This CDR3 spans 15 amino acids. Looked up from germline, CDR1 is SGHVS and CDR2 is FQNEAQ.

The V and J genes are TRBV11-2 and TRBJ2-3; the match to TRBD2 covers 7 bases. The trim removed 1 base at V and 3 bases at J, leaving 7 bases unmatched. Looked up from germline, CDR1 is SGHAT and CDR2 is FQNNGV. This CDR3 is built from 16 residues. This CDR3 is CASSLAGGLGTDTQYF. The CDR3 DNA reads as TGTGCCAGCAGCTTAGCGGGGGGATTGGGGACAGATACGCAGTATTTT.

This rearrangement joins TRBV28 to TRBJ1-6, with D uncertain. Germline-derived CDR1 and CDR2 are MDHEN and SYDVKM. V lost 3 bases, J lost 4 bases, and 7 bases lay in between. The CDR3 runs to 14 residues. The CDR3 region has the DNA TGTGCCAGCAGTTTGGCGGGATATAATTCACCCCTCCACTTT. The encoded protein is CASSLAGYNSPLHF.

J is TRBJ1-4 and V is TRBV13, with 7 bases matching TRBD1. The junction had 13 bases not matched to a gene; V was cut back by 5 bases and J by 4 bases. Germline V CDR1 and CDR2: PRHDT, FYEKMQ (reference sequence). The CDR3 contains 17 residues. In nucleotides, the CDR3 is TGTGCCAGCAGCGACCGGGACAGAGTCATCCGTAATGAAAAACTGTTTTTT. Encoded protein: CASSDRDRVIRNEKLFF.

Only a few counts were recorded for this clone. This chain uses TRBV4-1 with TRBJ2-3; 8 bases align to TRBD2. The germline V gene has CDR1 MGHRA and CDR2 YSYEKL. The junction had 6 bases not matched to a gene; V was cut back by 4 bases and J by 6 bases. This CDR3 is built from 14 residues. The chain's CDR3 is CASSPGGGIDTQYF. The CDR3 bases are TGCGCCAGCAGCCCCGGGGGGGGTATCGATACGCAGTATTTT.

The CDR3: CASEGQGARQPQHF. In DNA, the CDR3 is TGTGCCAGCGAGGGACAGGGGGCCAGACAGCCCCAGCATTTT. The V and J genes are TRBV2 and TRBJ1-5, with 12 bases that match TRBD1. The CDR3 has 14 amino acids. V lost 8 bases and J lost 7; bases outside the gene matches: 6. Germline CDR1 and CDR2: SNHLY and FYNNEI.

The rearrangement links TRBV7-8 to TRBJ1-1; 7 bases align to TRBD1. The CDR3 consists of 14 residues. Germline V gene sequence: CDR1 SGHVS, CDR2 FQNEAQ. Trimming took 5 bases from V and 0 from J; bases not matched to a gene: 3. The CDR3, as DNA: TGTGCCAGCAGCACTACAGGGGTGAACACTGAAGCTTTCTTT. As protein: CASSTTGVNTEAFF.

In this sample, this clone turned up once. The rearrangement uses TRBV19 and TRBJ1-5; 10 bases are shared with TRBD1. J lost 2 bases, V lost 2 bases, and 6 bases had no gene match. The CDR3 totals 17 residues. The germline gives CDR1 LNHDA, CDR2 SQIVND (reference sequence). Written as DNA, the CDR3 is TGTGCCAGTAGTATACGGCGGGGGACAGGGGGCAATCAGCCCCAGCATTTT. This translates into CASSIRRGTGGNQPQHF.

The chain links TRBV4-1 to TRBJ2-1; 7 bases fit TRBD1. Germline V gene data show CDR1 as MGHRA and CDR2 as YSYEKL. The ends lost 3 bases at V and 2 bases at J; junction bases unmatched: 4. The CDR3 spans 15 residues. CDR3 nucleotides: TGCGCCAGCAGCCAGACCGGGACAGCCTACAATGAGCAGTTCTTC. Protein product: CASSQTGTAYNEQFF.

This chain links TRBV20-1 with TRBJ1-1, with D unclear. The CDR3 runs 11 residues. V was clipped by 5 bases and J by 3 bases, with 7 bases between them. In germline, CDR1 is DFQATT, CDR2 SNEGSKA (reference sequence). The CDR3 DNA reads TGCAGTGCTCCCACGGACACTGAAGCTTTCTTT. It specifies CSAPTDTEAFF.

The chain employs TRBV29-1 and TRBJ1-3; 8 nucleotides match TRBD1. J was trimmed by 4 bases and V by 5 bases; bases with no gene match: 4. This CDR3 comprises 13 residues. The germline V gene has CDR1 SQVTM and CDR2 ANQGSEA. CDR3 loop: CSVRGTGGNTIYF. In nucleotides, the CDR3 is TGCAGCGTTAGGGGGACAGGAGGAAACACCATATATTTT.

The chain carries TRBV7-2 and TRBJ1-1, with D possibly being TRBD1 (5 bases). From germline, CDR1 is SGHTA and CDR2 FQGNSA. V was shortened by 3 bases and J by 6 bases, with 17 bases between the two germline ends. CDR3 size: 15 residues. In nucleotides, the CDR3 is TGTGCCAGCAGCTTGCACCCTCCAGGGATTCCTGAAGCTTTCTTT. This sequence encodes CASSLHPPGIPEAFF.

CDR3 sequence: CASSIDPGRAASGNTIYF. In DNA form, the CDR3 reads TGTGCCAGTAGTATTGACCCCGGCAGGGCTGCCTCTGGAAACACCATATATTTT. The chain links TRBV19 to TRBJ1-3; the D gene is possibly TRBD1 (5 bases). V was clipped by 3 bases and J by 0 bases, with 18 bases between them. Germline V gives CDR1 LNHDA, CDR2 SQIVND (reference sequence). This CDR3 is 18 amino acids long.

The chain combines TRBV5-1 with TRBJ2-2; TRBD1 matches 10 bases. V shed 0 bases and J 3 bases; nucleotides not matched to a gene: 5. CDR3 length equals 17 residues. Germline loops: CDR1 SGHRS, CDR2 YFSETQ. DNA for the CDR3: TGCGCCAGCAGCTTGGCTGGGACAGGGGTTTACACCGGGGAGCTGTTTTTT. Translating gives CASSLAGTGVYTGELFF.

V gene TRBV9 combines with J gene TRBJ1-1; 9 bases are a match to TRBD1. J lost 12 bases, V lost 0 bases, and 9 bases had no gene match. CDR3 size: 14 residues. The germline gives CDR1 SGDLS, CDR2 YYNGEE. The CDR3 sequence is CASSVDWGQGDSFF. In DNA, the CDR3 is TGTGCCAGCAGCGTAGATTGGGGACAGGGTGATTCTTTCTTT.

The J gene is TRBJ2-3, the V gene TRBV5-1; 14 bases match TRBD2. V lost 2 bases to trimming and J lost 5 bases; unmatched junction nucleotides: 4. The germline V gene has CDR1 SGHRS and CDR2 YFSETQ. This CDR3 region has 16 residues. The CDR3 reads CASSFRLAGGGDTQYF. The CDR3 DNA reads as TGCGCCAGCAGCTTCCGACTAGCGGGGGGGGGAGATACGCAGTATTTT.

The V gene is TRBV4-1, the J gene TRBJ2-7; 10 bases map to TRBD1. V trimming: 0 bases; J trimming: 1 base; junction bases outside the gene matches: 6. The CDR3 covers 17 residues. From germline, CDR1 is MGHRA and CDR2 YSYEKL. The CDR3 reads CASSQDPRQGASYEQYF. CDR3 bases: TGCGCCAGCAGCCAAGATCCGCGACAGGGGGCTTCCTACGAGCAGTACTTC.

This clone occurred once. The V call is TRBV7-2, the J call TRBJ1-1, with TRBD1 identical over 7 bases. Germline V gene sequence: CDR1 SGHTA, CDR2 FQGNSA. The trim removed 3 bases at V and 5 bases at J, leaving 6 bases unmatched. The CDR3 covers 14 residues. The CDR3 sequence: CASSFAGGRTEAFF. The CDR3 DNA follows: TGTGCCAGCAGCTTTGCAGGGGGGCGGACTGAAGCTTTCTTT.

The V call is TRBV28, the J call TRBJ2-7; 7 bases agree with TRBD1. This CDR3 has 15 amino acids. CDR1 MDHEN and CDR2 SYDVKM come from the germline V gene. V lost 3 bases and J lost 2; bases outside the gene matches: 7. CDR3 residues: CASSLGTEHTYEQYF. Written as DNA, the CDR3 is TGTGCCAGCAGTTTGGGGACAGAGCATACCTACGAGCAGTACTTC.

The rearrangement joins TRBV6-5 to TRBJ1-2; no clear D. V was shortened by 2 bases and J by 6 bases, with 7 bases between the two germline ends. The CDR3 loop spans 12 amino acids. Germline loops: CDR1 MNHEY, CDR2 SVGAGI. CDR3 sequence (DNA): TGTGCCAGCAGTTACGGGAGTGATGGCTACACCTTC. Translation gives CASSYGSDGYTF.

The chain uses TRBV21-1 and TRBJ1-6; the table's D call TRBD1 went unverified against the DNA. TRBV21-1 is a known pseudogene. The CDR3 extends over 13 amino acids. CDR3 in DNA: TGTGCCAGCAGCAAGGACAGGGGTTCACCCCTCCACTTT. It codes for CASSKDRGSPLHF.